Listed here are 20 T cell receptor beta chains from one sample, sequenced in a study of blood T cell repertoires in COVID-19. The repertoire was sequenced with immunoSEQ multiplex PCR; TCRdb's copy has only in-frame clones and lacks some. The data contain about 250,000 clones, 88% of them singletons. Source material: peripheral blood. The receptors here all came from a woman in her 30s with COVID-19, enrolled during active disease.

The CDR3 loop reads CASRATSGRADTQYF. In nucleotides, the CDR3 is TGTGCCAGCAGAGCGACTAGCGGGAGGGCAGATACGCAGTATTTT. The chain employs TRBV2 and TRBJ2-3; TRBD2 matches at 14 bases. The trim removed 6 bases at V and 4 bases at J, leaving 3 bases unmatched. Per the germline V gene, CDR1 is SNHLY and CDR2 is FYNNEI. The CDR3 covers 15 residues.

The CDR3 region is CSARLAREQYF. The CDR3 DNA follows: TGCAGTGCTAGATTGGCTCGCGAGCAGTACTTC. The chain is built from TRBV20-1 and TRBJ2-7; the D is unclear. The CDR3 has 11 amino acids. Germline V gene data show CDR1 as DFQATT and CDR2 as SNEGSKA (reference sequence). Trimming left V 2 bases short and J 6 bases short, with 8 bases between.

CDR3: CASSFADRRPADTQYF. The CDR3 nucleotides are TGTGCCAGCAGCTTTGCGGACAGAAGACCCGCAGATACGCAGTATTTT. The chain links TRBV12-1 to TRBJ2-3; the tabulated D call, TRBD1, remains unverified against the DNA. TRBV12-1 is a pseudogene locus. CDR3 length: 16 residues.

This clone appeared once. The J gene is TRBJ2-7, the V gene TRBV2; TRBD2 is a possible D gene (7 bases). This CDR3 spans 15 amino acids. V was pared by 6 bases and J by 2 bases, with 17 bases between. The germline CDR1 and CDR2 sequences are SNHLY and FYNNEI. CDR3 in DNA: TGTGCCAGCAGCATGACTGTCGGGGGGCCCTACGAGCAGTACTTC. It codes for CASSMTVGGPYEQYF.

This clone appeared a single time. This rearrangement joins TRBV7-9 to TRBJ1-1, with 8 nucleotides matching TRBD1. CDR1 and CDR2 (germline): SEHNR, FQNEAQ (reference sequence). V trimming: 2 bases; J trimming: 4 bases; junction bases outside the gene matches: 0. The CDR3 extends over 13 amino acids. The CDR3 sequence: CASSLTGGTEAFF. CDR3 sequence (DNA): TGTGCCAGCAGCTTAACAGGGGGCACTGAAGCTTTCTTT.

Concerning this clone itself: Other DNA sequences in the same sample also yield this CDR3. The genes are TRBV7-9 and TRBJ2-7, with 8 nucleotides matching TRBD1. The trim removed 2 bases at V and 0 bases at J, leaving 3 bases unmatched. This CDR3 is built from 15 residues. Germline assignment: CDR1 SEHNR and CDR2 FQNEAQ (reference sequence). The CDR3: CASSLTGTGSYEQYF. As DNA, the CDR3 is TGTGCCAGCAGCTTAACGGGGACAGGCTCCTACGAGCAGTACTTC.

J is TRBJ1-5 and V is TRBV19, with TRBD1 identical over 11 bases. CDR1 and CDR2 from the germline V gene are LNHDA and SQIVND (reference sequence). CDR3 length: 15 amino acids. V dropped 6 bases and J dropped 5; count of bases not matched to a gene: 6. In nucleotides, the CDR3 is TGTGCCAGTAGCTTAGGACAGGGGGCCTATCAGCCCCAGCATTTT. It is translated as CASSLGQGAYQPQHF.

The chain employs TRBV18 and TRBJ2-1; D is possibly TRBD2 (5 bases). Per the germline V gene, CDR1 is KGHSH and CDR2 is LQKENI. Trimming shortened V by 2 bases and J by 2 bases, and 10 bases separated the two germline ends. The CDR3 extends over 15 amino acids. This chain's CDR3 is CASSPEWEPYNEQFF. In nucleotides, the CDR3 is TGTGCCAGCTCACCAGAGTGGGAGCCCTACAATGAGCAGTTCTTC. Using reference TRBV18 and TRBJ2-1 for the parts outside the CDR3, the full variable domain is NAGVMQNPRHLVRRRGQEARLRCSPMKGHSHVYWYRQLPEEGLKFMVYLQKENIIDESGMPKERFSAEFPKEGPSILRIQQVVRGDSAAYFCASSPEWEPYNEQFFGPGTRLTVL.

This rearrangement joins TRBV29-1 to TRBJ2-7, with D perhaps matching TRBD1 (5 bases). The CDR3 has 13 residues. The germline V and J ends were trimmed by 3 bases and 5 bases, with 14 bases remaining between them. Germline V CDR1 and CDR2: SQVTM, ANQGSEA. CDR3 sequence (DNA): TGCAGCGTTGATCCAGGGATGAGTGACGAGCAGTACTTC. This codes for CSVDPGMSDEQYF.

V gene TRBV7-6 combines with J gene TRBJ2-2; TRBD1 aligns across 10 bases. The trim removed 4 bases at V and 5 bases at J, leaving 7 bases unmatched. Per germline, CDR1 SGHVS and CDR2 FNYEAQ. The CDR3 sequence is 16 residues long. The DNA for the CDR3 is TGTGCCAGCAGCTACGGGACAGGGGTTCTTACCGGGGAGCTGTTTTTT. This codes for CASSYGTGVLTGELFF.

The CDR3 DNA reads as TGTGCCAGCTCACCTTCAGGGCAAGCTAACTATGGCTACACCTTC. It yields the protein CASSPSGQANYGYTF. The chain uses TRBV18 and TRBJ1-2; D possibly corresponds to TRBD1 (5 bases). CDR1 and CDR2 (germline): KGHSH, LQKENI. CDR3 length: 15 amino acids. The V end was cut by 3 bases, the J end by 0 bases, with 11 bases between. Using reference TRBV18 and TRBJ1-2 for the parts outside the CDR3, the full variable domain is NAGVMQNPRHLVRRRGQEARLRCSPMKGHSHVYWYRQLPEEGLKFMVYLQKENIIDESGMPKERFSAEFPKEGPSILRIQQVVRGDSAAYFCASSPSGQANYGYTFGSGTRLTVV.

This clone is a singleton in its sample. V is TRBV2 and J is TRBJ2-7; 7 positions match TRBD1. The germline gives CDR1 SNHLY, CDR2 FYNNEI. This CDR3 is 13 amino acids long. After removal of 11 bases from V and 2 bases from J, the junction contained 9 bases not matched to a gene. DNA of the CDR3: TGTGCCTGCAAATGGACAGGTCCCTACGAGCAGTACTTC. It yields the protein CACKWTGPYEQYF.

The chain uses TRBV11-2 and TRBJ2-2; possibly TRBD1 for D (5 bases). The CDR3 contains 16 residues. Germline V gene lookup returns CDR1 SGHAT and CDR2 FQNNGV. V was trimmed by 1 base and J by 5 bases, leaving 14 bases between them. CDR3 sequence (DNA): TGTGCCAGCAGCTTAGCACAACAAAGGGGAACCGGGGAGCTGTTTTTT. This gives the protein CASSLAQQRGTGELFF.

The chain has TRBV27 and TRBJ1-2, with a possible D match to TRBD1 (6 bases). CDR1 and CDR2 from the germline V gene are MNHEY and SMNVEV (reference sequence). V dropped 2 bases and J dropped 6 bases, with 16 bases sitting between them. This CDR3 comprises 15 residues. The CDR3 nucleotides are TGTGCCAGCAGTTTAAGGGGGGGGAAGAAGGATGGCTACACCTTC. Residues: CASSLRGGKKDGYTF.

The chain is built from TRBV12-3 or TRBV12-4 and TRBJ2-2; TRBD1 aligns across 7 bases. There are 13 residues in the CDR3. V lost 6 bases, J lost 8 bases, and 6 bases stayed unmatched. The CDR3 region is CASRRQGPGELFF. CDR3 DNA: TGTGCCAGCAGACGACAGGGTCCGGGGGAGCTGTTTTTT.

This rearrangement joins TRBV29-1 to TRBJ2-5; 14 positions match TRBD2. CDR1 is SQVTM and CDR2 is ANQGSEA in the germline V gene. The trim removed 8 bases at V and 4 bases at J, leaving 6 bases unmatched. CDR3 size: 14 residues. The CDR3 sequence: CSTGTSGGVETQYF. The DNA for the CDR3 is TGCAGCACAGGGACTAGCGGGGGCGTAGAGACCCAGTACTTC.

This clone was found once. The CDR3 DNA follows: TGTGCCAGCAGCCTTCGGACTAGCGGGGGGGCATACAATGAGCAGTTCTTC. This sequence encodes CASSLRTSGGAYNEQFF. The J gene is TRBJ2-1, the V gene TRBV4-2, with 15 bases aligning to TRBD2. With V trimmed by 4 bases and J by 4 bases, 5 bases remained unmatched. This CDR3 has 17 residues. The germline V gene encodes CDR1 LGHNA and CDR2 YNFKEQ.

The chain is built from TRBV19 and TRBJ2-1; a possible D gene is TRBD2 (5 bases). The CDR3 sequence is 15 residues long. Trimming shortened V by 3 bases and J by 5 bases, and 14 bases separated the two germline ends. Germline V gives CDR1 LNHDA, CDR2 SQIVND (reference sequence). The CDR3 coding sequence is TGTGCCAGTAGTATCAGCGGAGTAAATGACAATGAGCAGTTCTTC. Amino acid sequence: CASSISGVNDNEQFF.

The table lists this clone with a count of one. The chain has TRBV28 and TRBJ2-7, with 8 bases identical to TRBD1. The CDR3 spans 15 residues. The V and J ends lost 3 bases and 0 bases, in that order; junction bases with no gene match: 4. From germline, CDR1 is MDHEN and CDR2 SYDVKM. CDR3 in amino acids: CASSFGQGPSYEQYF. CDR3 sequence (DNA): TGTGCCAGCAGTTTCGGACAGGGCCCCTCCTACGAGCAGTACTTC.

This chain joins TRBV11-2 and TRBJ2-7; 10 nucleotides align to TRBD2. CDR3 length equals 15 residues. The germline V gene encodes CDR1 SGHAT and CDR2 FQNNGV. J gave up 6 bases and V 4 bases, and 9 bases lay outside the gene matches. The CDR3 sequence: CASSSLAGVPGEQYV. The CDR3 nucleotides are TGTGCCAGCAGCTCCCTAGCGGGAGTTCCCGGCGAGCAGTACGTC.